The 25 T cell receptor beta chains reported below all come from one sample, sequenced in a study of cytomegalovirus exposure and HLA in healthy donors. The PCR employed 60 Vbeta primers together with 13 Jbeta primers. The assay was immunoSEQ multiplex PCR, and TCRdb's table has in-frame clones only and misses some. The repertoire consists of 40,000 to 55,000 clones, with around 80% occurring once and the leading ten covering 8.1%. The specimen sequenced was PBMCs. The receptors here all came from a man under 40 in good health and CMV-seropositive.

The V and J genes are TRBV6-5 and TRBJ1-1; D call uncertain. Germline V CDR1 and CDR2: MNHEY, SVGAGI. V lost 4 bases and J 6 bases, leaving 18 bases between the germline ends. The length of the CDR3 is 15 residues. In DNA, the CDR3 is TGTGCCAGCAGTTCCTGGACCGAGGAGGGCCCTGAAGCTTTCTTT. Translation: CASSSWTEEGPEAFF.

The chain joins TRBV29-1 to TRBJ2-1; D is unclear. Looked up from germline, CDR1 is SQVTM and CDR2 is ANQGSEA. The CDR3 is made up of 12 amino acids. V was cut by 3 bases and J by 0 bases, with 3 bases left in between. The CDR3 loop reads CSVDSSYNEQFF. DNA for the CDR3: TGCAGCGTTGATAGCTCCTACAATGAGCAGTTCTTC.

The chain combines TRBV27 with TRBJ1-5; 9 nucleotides line up with TRBD1. The CDR3 sequence is 15 residues long. Germline V lookup: CDR1 MNHEY, CDR2 SMNVEV (reference sequence). J lost 3 bases, V lost 10 bases, and 10 bases had no gene match. The CDR3 sequence: CATRPRTGANQPQHF. For the CDR3, the DNA is TGTGCCACCCGCCCACGGACAGGGGCCAATCAGCCCCAGCATTTT.

The chain uses TRBV9 and TRBJ2-4, with D possibly matching TRBD1 (5 bases). Per germline, CDR1 SGDLS and CDR2 YYNGEE. The V and J ends lost 0 bases and 8 bases respectively, with 15 bases between them. CDR3 length: 15 residues. The CDR3: CASSVEGVVTDIQYF. DNA for the CDR3: TGTGCCAGCAGCGTAGAAGGGGTGGTCACCGACATTCAGTACTTC.

This chain connects TRBV7-3 to TRBJ2-7, with a weak D call TRBD1 (5 bases). CDR1 and CDR2 from the germline V gene are SGHTA and FQGTGA. Trimming shortened V by 1 base and J by 6 bases, and 16 bases separated the two germline ends. This CDR3 is built from 15 residues. The CDR3 DNA follows: TGTGCCAGCAGCTTAAAGGCAGGGCCAAGCTTCGAGCAGTACTTC. Its translation is CASSLKAGPSFEQYF.

CDR3 sequence reads: CASSWMGQASYGYTF. The CDR3 nucleotides read TGTGCCAGCAGCTGGATGGGACAGGCGTCATATGGCTACACCTTC. The chain joins TRBV6-5 to TRBJ1-2; 8 nucleotides match TRBD1. The V and J ends lost 6 bases and 5 bases, in that order; junction bases with no gene match: 11. The CDR3 sequence is 15 residues long. Germline CDR1 reads MNHEY; CDR2 reads SVGAGI.

This clone was seen only a few times. V and J are TRBV29-1 and TRBJ2-7, with 7 nucleotides matching TRBD1. This CDR3 contains 14 residues. V gave up 7 bases and J gave up 3 bases; unmatched junction bases: 12. CDR1 and CDR2 (germline): SQVTM, ANQGSEA. CDR3 loop: CSALGQPASYEQYF. The CDR3 region has the DNA TGCAGCGCCCTGGGACAGCCGGCCAGCTACGAGCAGTACTTC.

This chain joins TRBV6-5 and TRBJ2-1, with D unclear. Per the germline V gene, CDR1 is MNHEY and CDR2 is SVGAGI. This CDR3 is built from 15 residues. V lost 5 bases to trimming and J lost 7 bases, with 18 bases between them. In DNA form, the CDR3 reads TGTGCCAGCAGTCAAGAACTAAGCCTCTTGAATGAGCAGTTCTTC. It encodes CASSQELSLLNEQFF.

This clone has only a few counts. The V and J genes are TRBV5-1 and TRBJ2-1; D gene uncertain. V gave up 4 bases and J gave up 10 bases, with 12 bases separating them. The CDR3 has 12 amino acids. The germline V gene encodes CDR1 SGHRS and CDR2 YFSETQ. CDR3 nucleotides: TGCGCCAGCAGCACAGACGGTGGGGAGCAGTTCTTC. Encoded protein: CASSTDGGEQFF.

The chain recombines TRBV2 with TRBJ2-2; TRBD1 matches at 7 bases. The length of the CDR3 is 15 residues. Trimming cost V 6 bases and J 4 bases; bases outside gene matches: 8. Germline CDR1 SNHLY, CDR2 FYNNEI. The CDR3 spells CASRGDRDPTGELFF. The CDR3, as DNA: TGTGCCAGCAGGGGGGACAGAGACCCCACCGGGGAGCTGTTTTTT.

This chain links TRBV9 with TRBJ2-2, with D possibly TRBD2 on 5 matching bases. There are 15 residues in the CDR3. Germline values: CDR1 SGDLS, CDR2 YYNGEE. Trimming cost V 0 bases and J 5 bases, with 11 bases left between them. The CDR3 loop is CASSVASWETGELFF. CDR3 coding DNA: TGTGCCAGCAGCGTAGCGTCGTGGGAGACCGGGGAGCTGTTTTTT.

The chain links TRBV4-1 to TRBJ1-3, with a possible D match to TRBD1 (5 bases). Looked up from germline, CDR1 is MGHRA and CDR2 is YSYEKL. This CDR3 spans 15 amino acids. Trimming pared 0 bases from V and 2 bases from J, leaving 8 bases between. CDR3 loop: CASSQEGGTGNTIYF. The CDR3 DNA follows: TGCGCCAGCAGCCAAGAGGGGGGTACTGGAAACACCATATATTTT.

The chain is built from TRBV5-1 and TRBJ2-1, with a tentative D call TRBD1 (6 bases). V was trimmed by 1 base and J by 4 bases, leaving 9 bases between them. The CDR3 has 14 amino acids. The germline V gene encodes CDR1 SGHRS and CDR2 YFSETQ. Here the CDR3 reads CASSLRTDYNEQFF. CDR3 bases: TGCGCCAGCAGCTTGAGGACAGATTACAATGAGCAGTTCTTC.

The V call is TRBV23-1, the J call TRBJ1-4; 7 bases are a match to TRBD1. TRBV23-1 is recorded as an ORF, its role being uncertain. The CDR3 totals 16 residues. Trimming removed 0 bases from V and 7 bases from J; junction bases left unmatched: 8. CDR3 in DNA: TGCGCCAGCAGTCAATCGTCCCCGGGACAGTTTGAAAAACTGTTTTTT. Amino acid sequence: CASSQSSPGQFEKLFF.

The chain uses TRBV6-6 and TRBJ1-4; TRBD1 matches at 11 bases. The CDR3 extends over 13 amino acids. V was clipped by 5 bases and J by 8 bases; unmatched bases: 1. Germline V gives CDR1 MNHNY, CDR2 SVGAGI (reference sequence). CDR3 in DNA: TGTGCCAGCAGTGGGACAGGGGGGGAAAAACTGTTTTTT. This sequence encodes CASSGTGGEKLFF.

This clone was seen more than once but under ten times. This rearrangement joins TRBV5-8 to TRBJ1-5, with 9 nucleotides matching TRBD1. V lost 1 base and J lost 7; bases outside the gene matches: 6. The CDR3 has 15 residues. Looked up from germline, CDR1 is SGHTS and CDR2 is YDEGEE. CDR3 nucleotide sequence: TGTGCCAGCAGCTTGTCTGGGACAGGGAAACAGCCCCAGCATTTT. Amino acids: CASSLSGTGKQPQHF.

This sequence joins TRBV7-3 and TRBJ2-5; a possible D gene is TRBD1 (5 bases). The CDR3 length is 13 residues. V was trimmed by 4 bases and J by 2 bases, leaving 8 bases between them. The germline V gene has CDR1 SGHTA and CDR2 FQGTGA. The CDR3 here is CASSWGRQETQYF. CDR3 DNA sequence: TGTGCCAGCAGCTGGGGCAGGCAAGAGACCCAGTACTTC. Filled out from reference TRBV7-3 and TRBJ2-5, the complete variable domain reads GAGVSQTPSNKVTEKGKYVELRCDPISGHTALYWYRQSLGQGPEFLIYFQGTGAADDSGLPNDRFFAVRPEGSVSTLKIQRTERGDSAVYLCASSWGRQETQYFGPGTRLLVL.

This rearrangement joins TRBV5-1 to TRBJ1-1; TRBD1 matches at 8 bases. The CDR3 runs 14 residues. V lost 2 bases, J lost 5 bases, and 5 bases stayed unmatched. The germline CDR1 and CDR2 sequences are SGHRS and YFSETQ. CDR3 in amino acids: CASSLQGVQTEAFF. In DNA, the CDR3 is TGCGCCAGCAGCTTACAGGGGGTCCAAACTGAAGCTTTCTTT.

This clone has just a few counts. DNA for the CDR3: TGTGCCAGCAGATCTTCCAGCGAGCAGTACTTC. This translates into CASRSSSEQYF. The chain uses TRBV2 and TRBJ2-7; D not certain. The CDR3 totals 11 residues. V was trimmed by 6 bases and J by 6 bases, leaving 9 bases between them. Germline V gene sequence: CDR1 SNHLY, CDR2 FYNNEI.

The CDR3 coding sequence is TGTGCCAGCAGCGTAGATTCCAGAACCCAGCCCCAGCATTTT. The encoded protein is CASSVDSRTQPQHF. This chain connects TRBV9 to TRBJ1-5; D is uncertain. V lost 0 bases, J lost 7 bases, and 11 bases lay in between. This CDR3 is 14 amino acids long. The germline V gene encodes CDR1 SGDLS and CDR2 YYNGEE.

This clone was recorded a few times. The chain combines TRBV5-1 with TRBJ2-7; 9 bases fit TRBD1. Germline V gene data show CDR1 as SGHRS and CDR2 as YFSETQ. The CDR3 totals 14 residues. The V and J ends lost 4 bases and 6 bases, in that order; junction bases with no gene match: 8. The CDR3 DNA reads as TGCGCCAGCAGCCCTGGACAGGGGTACTCCGAGCAGTACTTC. Its translation is CASSPGQGYSEQYF.

V usage is TRBV9 and J usage is TRBJ2-2; 8 bases align to TRBD2. Germline lookup yields CDR1 SGDLS and CDR2 YYNGEE. V shed 0 bases and J 5 bases; nucleotides not matched to a gene: 3. The CDR3 is 15 residues long. In DNA, the CDR3 is TGTGCCAGCAGCGTAGGCGGGGGGACGACCGGGGAGCTGTTTTTT. It codes for CASSVGGGTTGELFF.

This chain connects TRBV5-6 to TRBJ1-1; no definite D call. CDR1 SGHDT and CDR2 YYEEEE come from the germline V gene. This CDR3 has 14 residues. With 4 bases removed from V and 0 bases from J, the gap between germline ends came to 10 bases. The CDR3 nucleotides read TGTGCCAGCAGCCCGGGTCCGTTGAACACTGAAGCTTTCTTT. Translation gives CASSPGPLNTEAFF. Full variable domain (remainder filled in from reference TRBV5-6 and TRBJ1-1): DAGVTQSPTHLIKTRGQQVTLRCSPKSGHDTVSWYQQALGQGPQFIFQYYEEEERQRGNFPDRFSGHQFPNYSSELNVNALLLGDSALYLCASSPGPLNTEAFFGQGTRLTVV.

The chain has TRBV5-1 and TRBJ1-3; 8 bases line up with TRBD1. The V gene's germline CDR1 is SGHRS and CDR2 YFSETQ. The CDR3 totals 15 residues. J gave up 6 bases and V 7 bases, and 12 bases lay outside the gene matches. CDR3 coding DNA: TGCGCCAGCGGACAGGACAGGGCAGACCTAAACACCATATATTTT. It yields the protein CASGQDRADLNTIYF. The variable domain in full, completed from reference TRBV5-1 and TRBJ1-3, reads KAGVTQTPRYLIKTRGQQVTLSCSPISGHRSVSWYQQTPGQGLQFLFEYFSETQRNKGNFPGRFSGRQFSNSRSEMNVSTLELGDSALYLCASGQDRADLNTIYFGEGSWLTVV.

This clone was seen once. This rearrangement joins TRBV5-4 to TRBJ2-3, with a weak D call TRBD1 (6 bases). Trimming pared 5 bases from V and 6 bases from J, leaving 16 bases between. This CDR3 has 14 amino acids. Per the germline V gene, CDR1 is SGHNT and CDR2 is YYREEE (reference sequence). CDR3 DNA sequence: TGTGCCAGCAGGGAACAGGGCAGGCTTGATACGCAGTATTTT. It is translated as CASREQGRLDTQYF.